These 26 T cell receptor beta chains originate from one sample sequenced in a study of cytomegalovirus exposure and HLA in healthy donors. Primers for the PCR totalled 60 Vbeta and 13 Jbeta. Repertoires were generated with immunoSEQ multiplex PCR, while TCRdb's copy carries only in-frame clones and drops some. The sample records approximately 78,000 clones, approximately 88% being singletons. The specimen was PBMCs. These receptors originate from a woman aged 45-65 years in good health and CMV-seronegative.

Only a few counts were recorded for this clone. This chain uses TRBV6-1 with TRBJ2-3; D unresolved. Germline loops: CDR1 MNHNS, CDR2 SASEGT. This CDR3 has 14 amino acids. Trimming pared 5 bases from V and 1 base from J, leaving 10 bases between. CDR3 nucleotide sequence: TGTGCCAGCAGTAATGGGCTCCGCACAGATACGCAGTATTTT. Translating gives CASSNGLRTDTQYF.

The chain couples TRBV7-3 to TRBJ2-1; 14 nucleotides agree with TRBD2. After removal of 5 bases from V and 7 bases from J, the junction contained 7 bases not matched to a gene. The CDR3 runs 16 residues. The germline V gene has CDR1 SGHTA and CDR2 FQGTGA. Here the CDR3 DNA reads TGTGCCAGCAGCCCCGGGACTAGCGGGAGTAATAATGAGCAGTTCTTC. It is translated as CASSPGTSGSNNEQFF.

This rearrangement joins TRBV7-9 to TRBJ2-7, with D possibly TRBD1 on 5 matching bases. V lost 5 bases to trimming and J lost 0 bases, with 14 bases between them. Germline CDR1 reads SEHNR; CDR2 reads FQNEAQ (reference sequence). This CDR3 region has 15 residues. CDR3 sequence reads: CASSLLTETSYEQYF. In DNA form, the CDR3 reads TGTGCCAGCAGCCTCCTGACAGAAACCTCCTACGAGCAGTACTTC.

The chain links TRBV6-5 to TRBJ1-2, with a weak D call TRBD1 (6 bases). This CDR3 contains 14 residues. V lost 6 bases, J lost 6 bases, and 17 bases lay in between. Germline assignment: CDR1 MNHEY and CDR2 SVGAGI. The CDR3 sequence: CASSQILNRDGYTF. CDR3 nucleotides: TGTGCCAGCAGCCAAATCCTGAACAGGGATGGCTACACCTTC.

V and J are TRBV4-2 and TRBJ2-4; 7 nucleotides align to TRBD2. The CDR3 contains 17 residues. Looked up from germline, CDR1 is LGHNA and CDR2 is YNFKEQ. The J segment lost 1 base and the V segment lost 1 base, leaving 7 bases of the junction unmatched. The CDR3, as DNA: TGTGCCAGCAGCCAAGGGTCCAGCGGGGTTGCCAAAAACATTCAGTACTTC. Translating gives CASSQGSSGVAKNIQYF.

The chain recombines TRBV7-9 with TRBJ1-3; the D gene is possibly TRBD1 (6 bases). Trimming pared 7 bases from V and 0 bases from J, leaving 10 bases between. The CDR3 totals 14 residues. Germline loops: CDR1 SEHNR, CDR2 FQNEAQ (reference sequence). CDR3 nucleotides: TGTGCCAGCACCGGGACATCCTCTGGAAACACCATATATTTT. Translation: CASTGTSSGNTIYF.

This clone has a single count. In nucleotides, the CDR3 is TGCGCCAGCAGCCAAGAACTAGCGGGGGGTTTGGATACGCAGTATTTT. It is translated as CASSQELAGGLDTQYF. The rearrangement links TRBV4-1 to TRBJ2-3, with TRBD2 identical over 12 bases. Germline values: CDR1 MGHRA, CDR2 YSYEKL. The CDR3 runs to 16 residues. V gave up 0 bases and J gave up 6 bases; unmatched junction bases: 4.

The chain employs TRBV19 and TRBJ2-1, with 7 nucleotides matching TRBD2. V shed 7 bases, J shed 5 bases, and the junction held 11 bases outside the gene matches. CDR3 length equals 15 residues. Germline V lookup: CDR1 LNHDA, CDR2 SQIVND (reference sequence). CDR3 residues: CASTSGTTFHNEQFF. The DNA of the CDR3 is TGTGCCAGTACTTCCGGGACTACCTTTCACAATGAGCAGTTCTTC.

The V call is TRBV5-6, the J call TRBJ2-5; 9 positions agree with TRBD2. The germline V gene has CDR1 SGHDT and CDR2 YYEEEE. CDR3 size: 14 residues. V trimming: 4 bases; J trimming: 1 base; junction bases outside the gene matches: 2. The chain's CDR3 is CASSGLAFQETQYF. DNA of the CDR3: TGTGCCAGCAGCGGACTAGCGTTCCAAGAGACCCAGTACTTC.

V usage is TRBV7-9 and J usage is TRBJ1-1, with D maybe TRBD1 (6 bases). Per the germline V gene, CDR1 is SEHNR and CDR2 is FQNEAQ (reference sequence). V was shortened by 8 bases and J by 3 bases, with 13 bases between the two germline ends. There are 13 residues in the CDR3. CDR3: CASDRPEDTEAFF. The CDR3 DNA reads as TGTGCCAGCGACAGGCCAGAGGACACTGAAGCTTTCTTT.

The rearrangement uses TRBV15 and TRBJ1-1, with a tentative D call TRBD1 (5 bases). CDR1 is LNHNV and CDR2 is YYDKDF in the germline V gene (reference sequence). V was pared by 4 bases and J by 5 bases, with 14 bases between. The CDR3 sequence is 14 residues long. CDR3 DNA sequence: TGTGCCACCAGCAATGGACAATTACGGACTGAAGCTTTCTTT. Translated: CATSNGQLRTEAFF.

The chain carries TRBV27 and TRBJ2-2; D is perhaps TRBD2 (6 bases). The CDR3 has 15 residues. V gave up 3 bases and J gave up 6 bases, with 14 bases separating them. Germline loops: CDR1 MNHEY, CDR2 SMNVEV (reference sequence). In DNA form, the CDR3 reads TGTGCCAGCAGTTTTATCGGGGGTCAAGCCGGGGAGCTGTTTTTT. Its protein is CASSFIGGQAGELFF.

The chain is built from TRBV5-1 and TRBJ2-7; perhaps TRBD1 as D (8 bases). CDR1 is SGHRS, CDR2 YFSETQ, per germline. The CDR3 is made up of 15 amino acids. V was cut by 4 bases and J by 7 bases, with 21 bases left in between. The chain's CDR3 is CASSVPLGGTGEQYF. In nucleotides, the CDR3 is TGCGCCAGCAGCGTACCGCTGGGGGGGACAGGAGAGCAGTACTTC.

The genes are TRBV15 and TRBJ2-7; 8 nucleotides align to TRBD1. Germline loops: CDR1 LNHNV, CDR2 YYDKDF (reference sequence). The CDR3 has 15 amino acids. J lost 2 bases, V lost 1 base, and 4 bases had no gene match. In DNA, the CDR3 is TGTGCCACCAGCAGAGGGGACAGGAGCCCCTACGAGCAGTACTTC. It specifies CATSRGDRSPYEQYF.

This chain joins TRBV27 and TRBJ1-1, with D perhaps matching TRBD1 (5 bases). Deletions cut 1 base from V and 3 bases from J, with 12 bases between. CDR1 and CDR2 from the germline V gene are MNHEY and SMNVEV (reference sequence). CDR3 length equals 15 residues. CDR3 amino acids: CASSLFPRGYTEAFF. The DNA of the CDR3 is TGTGCCAGCAGTTTATTCCCTCGGGGGTACACTGAAGCTTTCTTT.

The chain is built from TRBV5-1 and TRBJ1-1; 9 bases align to TRBD1. The germline V gene encodes CDR1 SGHRS and CDR2 YFSETQ. The CDR3 runs 18 residues. V trimming: 3 bases; J trimming: 6 bases; junction bases outside the gene matches: 18. The CDR3 reads CASSWAPQGAKVGAEAFF. In DNA form, the CDR3 reads TGCGCCAGCAGCTGGGCTCCACAGGGGGCGAAGGTCGGGGCTGAAGCTTTCTTT. Together with reference TRBV5-1 and TRBJ1-1, the CDR3 gives the full variable domain: KAGVTQTPRYLIKTRGQQVTLSCSPISGHRSVSWYQQTPGQGLQFLFEYFSETQRNKGNFPGRFSGRQFSNSRSEMNVSTLELGDSALYLCASSWAPQGAKVGAEAFFGQGTRLTVV.

The rearrangement uses TRBV7-6 and TRBJ2-7; 11 nucleotides line up with TRBD2. CDR1 is SGHVS and CDR2 is FNYEAQ in the germline V gene. V was clipped by 4 bases and J by 4 bases; unmatched bases: 6. This CDR3 has 15 amino acids. The CDR3: CASSSTSGRLYEQYF. The CDR3 DNA sequence: TGTGCCAGCAGCTCCACTAGCGGGAGACTATACGAGCAGTACTTC.

This chain connects TRBV20-1 to TRBJ2-7; D not certain. The CDR3 is made up of 11 amino acids. The ends were cut back, 6 bases at V and 4 bases at J, with 10 bases in the middle. CDR1 is DFQATT, CDR2 SNEGSKA, per germline (reference sequence). The CDR3 nucleotides read TGCAGTGCGAAACCCACATACGAGCAGTACTTC. Translating it yields CSAKPTYEQYF.

The rearrangement joins TRBV27 to TRBJ1-5; the D is unclear. V was clipped by 8 bases and J by 2 bases, with 7 bases between them. Germline CDR1 and CDR2: MNHEY and SMNVEV (reference sequence). The CDR3 has 12 amino acids. The CDR3 is CASRGGNQPQHF. The CDR3 nucleotides read TGTGCCAGCCGGGGTGGCAATCAGCCCCAGCATTTT.

This chain connects TRBV6-1 to TRBJ2-2; maybe TRBD2 (6 bases). The CDR3 contains 13 residues. V was cut by 6 bases and J by 4 bases, with 9 bases left in between. The germline gives CDR1 MNHNS, CDR2 SASEGT. The CDR3 DNA reads as TGTGCCAGCAGCTCGACTAGCACCGGGGAGCTGTTTTTT. Translating gives CASSSTSTGELFF.

V usage is TRBV2 and J usage is TRBJ1-2; TRBD1 matches 10 bases. The CDR3 has 14 residues. The V and J ends lost 6 bases and 6 bases, in that order; junction bases with no gene match: 7. Germline assignment: CDR1 SNHLY and CDR2 FYNNEI. The CDR3 loop is CASSEGQGIHGYTF. Here the CDR3 DNA reads TGTGCCAGCAGCGAGGGACAGGGGATCCATGGCTACACCTTC. Supplemented by reference TRBV2 and TRBJ1-2, the full variable domain reads EPEVTQTPSHQVTQMGQEVILRCVPISNHLYFYWYRQILGQKVEFLVSFYNNEISEKSEIFDDQFSVERPDGSNFTLKIRSTKLEDSAMYFCASSEGQGIHGYTFGSGTRLTVV.

The chain recombines TRBV5-6 with TRBJ2-7; 8 bases are a match to TRBD1. The length of the CDR3 is 15 residues. CDR1 and CDR2 (germline): SGHDT, YYEEEE. With 1 base clipped from V and 1 base from J, the junction kept 4 bases outside the gene matches. The CDR3 reads CASSLLGQGSYEQYF. In nucleotides, the CDR3 is TGTGCCAGCAGCTTGCTTGGACAGGGATCCTACGAGCAGTACTTC.

A single count supports this clone. The genes are TRBV6-1 and TRBJ2-1; possibly TRBD1 for D (6 bases). This CDR3 spans 14 amino acids. Germline CDR1 is MNHNS and CDR2 is SASEGT. The V gene lost 7 bases and the J gene lost 9 bases, with 19 bases spanning the gap. This CDR3 reads CASTGATFGAEQFF. The CDR3 nucleotides read TGTGCCAGCACAGGGGCAACTTTTGGGGCTGAGCAGTTCTTC.

This chain uses TRBV28 with TRBJ2-7; 13 nucleotides match TRBD2. The CDR3 is made up of 14 amino acids. Unmatched junction bases numbered 1, after V lost 6 bases and J lost 2 bases. CDR1 and CDR2 from the germline V gene are MDHEN and SYDVKM. The CDR3 DNA sequence: TGTGCCAGCAGGACTAGCGGGGGGACCTACGAGCAGTACTTC. Amino acids: CASRTSGGTYEQYF. Full variable domain (rest looked up from reference TRBV28 and TRBJ2-7): DVKVTQSSRYLVKRTGEKVFLECVQDMDHENMFWYRQDPGLGLRLIYFSYDVKMKEKGDIPEGYSVSREKKERFSLILESASTNQTSMYLCASRTSGGTYEQYFGPGTRLTVT.

The CDR3 DNA follows: TGTGCCAGCAGCCCTACAGGATCCCGAGACAGGGCTTCTCAGTATTTT. Translation gives CASSPTGSRDRASQYF. The rearrangement joins TRBV7-3 to TRBJ2-3; TRBD1 matches at 7 bases. Germline values: CDR1 SGHTA, CDR2 FQGTGA. The CDR3 runs to 16 residues. V dropped 5 bases and J dropped 12; count of bases not matched to a gene: 20.

On this clone: The sample contains more than one DNA sequence encoding this CDR3. V is TRBV7-9 and J is TRBJ2-2; D might be TRBD1 (6 bases). The CDR3 totals 14 residues. Germline V gives CDR1 SEHNR, CDR2 FQNEAQ (reference sequence). V lost 3 bases to trimming and J lost 1 base, with 6 bases between them. CDR3 in amino acids: CASSLGQNTGELFF. The CDR3 DNA follows: TGTGCCAGCAGCTTGGGACAGAACACCGGGGAGCTGTTTTTT.